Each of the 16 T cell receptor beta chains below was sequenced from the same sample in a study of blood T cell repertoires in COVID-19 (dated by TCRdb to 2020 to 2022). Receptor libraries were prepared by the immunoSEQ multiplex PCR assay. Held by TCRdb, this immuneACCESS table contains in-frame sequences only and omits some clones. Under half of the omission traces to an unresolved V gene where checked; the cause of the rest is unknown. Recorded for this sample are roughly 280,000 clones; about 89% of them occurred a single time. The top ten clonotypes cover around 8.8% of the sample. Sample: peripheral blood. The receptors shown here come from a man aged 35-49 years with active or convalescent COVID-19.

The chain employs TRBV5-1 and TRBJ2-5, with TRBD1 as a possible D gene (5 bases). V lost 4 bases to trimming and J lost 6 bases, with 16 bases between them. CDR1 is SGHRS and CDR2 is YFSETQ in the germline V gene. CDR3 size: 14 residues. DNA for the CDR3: TGCGCCAGCAGCGTAGGGGCAGGGTCGCAGACCCAGTACTTC. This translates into CASSVGAGSQTQYF.

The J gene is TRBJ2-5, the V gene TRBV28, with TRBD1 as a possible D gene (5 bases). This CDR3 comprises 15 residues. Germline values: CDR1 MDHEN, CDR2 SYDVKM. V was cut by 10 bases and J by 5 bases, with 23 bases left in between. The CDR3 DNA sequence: TGTGCCACCAACGGCTACCAGGGCCTGGGGGAGACCCAGTACTTC. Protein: CATNGYQGLGETQYF.

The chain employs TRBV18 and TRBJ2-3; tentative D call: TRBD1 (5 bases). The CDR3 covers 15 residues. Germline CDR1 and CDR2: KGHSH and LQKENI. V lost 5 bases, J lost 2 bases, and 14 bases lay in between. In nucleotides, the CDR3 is TGTGCCAGCTCAGCGGATCAGGGAATCACAGATACGCAGTATTTT. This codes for CASSADQGITDTQYF.

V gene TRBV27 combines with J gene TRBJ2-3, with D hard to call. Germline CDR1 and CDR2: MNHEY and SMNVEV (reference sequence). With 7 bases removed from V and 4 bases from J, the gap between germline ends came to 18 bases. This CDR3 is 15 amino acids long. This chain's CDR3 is CASTSPTAPSDTQYF. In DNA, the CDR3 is TGTGCCAGCACCTCTCCTACTGCCCCGTCAGATACGCAGTATTTT.

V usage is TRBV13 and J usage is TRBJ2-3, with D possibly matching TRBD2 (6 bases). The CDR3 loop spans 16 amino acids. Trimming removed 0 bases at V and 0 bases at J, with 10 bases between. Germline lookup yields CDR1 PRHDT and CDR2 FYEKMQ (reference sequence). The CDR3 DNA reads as TGTGCCAGCAGCTTAGGTGGGGGGACTAGCACAGATACGCAGTATTTT. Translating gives CASSLGGGTSTDTQYF. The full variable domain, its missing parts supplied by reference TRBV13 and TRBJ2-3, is AAGVIQSPRHLIKEKRETATLKCYPIPRHDTVYWYQQGPGQDPQFLISFYEKMQSDKGSIPDRFSAQQFSDYHSELNMSSLELGDSALYFCASSLGGGTSTDTQYFGPGTRLTVL.

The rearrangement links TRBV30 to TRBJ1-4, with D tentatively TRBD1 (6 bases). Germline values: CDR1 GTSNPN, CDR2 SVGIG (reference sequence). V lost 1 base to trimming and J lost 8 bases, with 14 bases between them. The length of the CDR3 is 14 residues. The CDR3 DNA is TGTGCCTGGAGTGCCCGGGGGGCGGGGGAAAAACTGTTTTTT. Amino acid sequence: CAWSARGAGEKLFF.

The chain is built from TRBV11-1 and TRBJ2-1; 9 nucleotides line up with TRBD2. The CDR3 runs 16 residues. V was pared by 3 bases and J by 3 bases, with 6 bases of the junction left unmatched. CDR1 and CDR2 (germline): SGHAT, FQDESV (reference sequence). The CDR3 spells CASSFVRLAVYNEQFF. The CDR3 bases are TGTGCCAGCAGCTTCGTAAGACTAGCGGTCTACAATGAGCAGTTCTTC. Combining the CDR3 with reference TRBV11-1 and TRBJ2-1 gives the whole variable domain EAEVAQSPRYKITEKSQAVAFWCDPISGHATLYWYRQILGQGPELLVQFQDESVVDDSQLPKDRFSAERLKGVDSTLKIQPAELGDSAMYLCASSFVRLAVYNEQFFGPGTRLTVL.

CDR3 region: CASSSGVDYNEQFF. For the CDR3, the DNA is TGTGCCAGCAGCTCGGGAGTAGACTACAATGAGCAGTTCTTC. The chain recombines TRBV5-8 with TRBJ2-1; D is possibly TRBD2 (6 bases). CDR1 and CDR2 from the germline V gene are SGHTS and YDEGEE. Trimming shortened V by 3 bases and J by 3 bases, and 10 bases separated the two germline ends. The CDR3 consists of 14 residues.

The CDR3 region has the DNA TGTGCCAGCAGCTCGCAAGGGGGCACCAGCTCCTACGAGCAGTACTTC. Protein product: CASSSQGGTSSYEQYF. The chain recombines TRBV5-6 with TRBJ2-7, with TRBD1 matching 7 bases. V lost 3 bases, J lost 0 bases, and 9 bases stayed unmatched. The CDR3 is 16 residues long. Germline CDR1 reads SGHDT; CDR2 reads YYEEEE.

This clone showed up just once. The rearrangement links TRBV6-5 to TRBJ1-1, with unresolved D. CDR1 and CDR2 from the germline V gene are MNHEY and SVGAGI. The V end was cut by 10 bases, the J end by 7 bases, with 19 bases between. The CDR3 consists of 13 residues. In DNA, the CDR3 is TGTGCCATTAAAGACCTCCAGCGGGGTGAAGCTTTCTTT. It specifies CAIKDLQRGEAFF.

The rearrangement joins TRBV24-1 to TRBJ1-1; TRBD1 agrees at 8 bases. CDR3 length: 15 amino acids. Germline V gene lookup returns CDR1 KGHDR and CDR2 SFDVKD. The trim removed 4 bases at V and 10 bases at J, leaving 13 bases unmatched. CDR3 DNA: TGTGCCACCAGTGAACCCGGGGCCTCAGGGGGCCGAGCTTTCTTT. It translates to CATSEPGASGGRAFF.

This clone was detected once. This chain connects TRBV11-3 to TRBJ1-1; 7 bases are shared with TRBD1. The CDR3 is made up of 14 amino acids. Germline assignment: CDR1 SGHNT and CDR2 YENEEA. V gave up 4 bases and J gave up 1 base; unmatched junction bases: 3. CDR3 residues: CASSSGTANTEAFF. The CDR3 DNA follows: TGTGCCAGCAGCTCAGGGACAGCGAACACTGAAGCTTTCTTT.

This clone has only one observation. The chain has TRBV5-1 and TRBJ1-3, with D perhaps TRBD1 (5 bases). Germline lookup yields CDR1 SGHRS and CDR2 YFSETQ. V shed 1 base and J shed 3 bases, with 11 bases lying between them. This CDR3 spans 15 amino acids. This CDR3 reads CASSLQPTGGNTIYF. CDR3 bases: TGCGCCAGCAGCTTGCAACCTACAGGTGGAAACACCATATATTTT.

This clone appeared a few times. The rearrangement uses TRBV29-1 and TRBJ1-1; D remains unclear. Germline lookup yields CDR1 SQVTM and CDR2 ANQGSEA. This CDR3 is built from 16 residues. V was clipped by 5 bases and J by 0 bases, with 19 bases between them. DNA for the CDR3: TGCAGCGTTTCAGAGTCGTTTGGGCAGCTGAACACTGAAGCTTTCTTT. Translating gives CSVSESFGQLNTEAFF.

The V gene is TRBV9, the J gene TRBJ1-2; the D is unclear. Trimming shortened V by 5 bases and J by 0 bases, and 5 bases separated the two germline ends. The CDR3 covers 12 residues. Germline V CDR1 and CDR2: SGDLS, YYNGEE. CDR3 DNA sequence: TGTGCCAGCAGGGGAGCTAACTATGGCTACACCTTC. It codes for CASRGANYGYTF.

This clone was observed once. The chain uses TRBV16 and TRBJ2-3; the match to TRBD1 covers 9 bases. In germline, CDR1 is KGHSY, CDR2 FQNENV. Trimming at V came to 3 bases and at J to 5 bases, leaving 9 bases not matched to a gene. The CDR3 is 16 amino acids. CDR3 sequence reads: CASSHLQGAPGDTQYF. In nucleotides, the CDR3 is TGTGCCAGCAGCCACTTACAGGGGGCGCCCGGAGATACGCAGTATTTT.